This T cell receptor (beta chain) appears in the sequencing data of a study of regulatory T cells in long-lasting Graves disease. Study-level points and caveats: Patients with persistent Graves' had lower TCR diversity than newly diagnosed patients. TRBV28, TRBJ1-2 and TRBJ2-5 emerged as the favored segments in persistent disease.

V lost 2 bases and J 4 bases, leaving 5 bases between the germline ends. Germline CDR1 is MRHNA and CDR2 is SNTAGT. The CDR3 has 13 amino acids. This clonotype came up many times. Antigen unknown. Building the TCR beta libraries relied on iRepertoire HTBI primers, and CDR3 regions underwent Arm-PCR. From the multiplex PCR reads, TCRdb called clonotypes with MiXCR, one entry per CDR3 protein. Of a few hundred thousand distinct CDR3 sequences detected, 20% to 25% appear once; the ten largest clones hold around 30%. Sample time point: persistent/refractory GD, antithyroid drugs over 5 years with positive TRAb. RNA extracted from PBMCs served as the sequencing template.

This clonotype was obtained from a middle-aged woman with Graves disease. This specimen was peripheral blood mononuclear cells (PBMCs), taken when the disease was refractory, from a patient treated with antithyroid drugs. The chain recombines TRBV6-4 with TRBJ2-2, with D possibly being TRBD2 (5 bases). The CDR3 is CASSDGSTGELFF. The CDR3 DNA reads as TGTGCCAGCAGTGACGGGAGCACCGGGGAGCTGTTTTTT.